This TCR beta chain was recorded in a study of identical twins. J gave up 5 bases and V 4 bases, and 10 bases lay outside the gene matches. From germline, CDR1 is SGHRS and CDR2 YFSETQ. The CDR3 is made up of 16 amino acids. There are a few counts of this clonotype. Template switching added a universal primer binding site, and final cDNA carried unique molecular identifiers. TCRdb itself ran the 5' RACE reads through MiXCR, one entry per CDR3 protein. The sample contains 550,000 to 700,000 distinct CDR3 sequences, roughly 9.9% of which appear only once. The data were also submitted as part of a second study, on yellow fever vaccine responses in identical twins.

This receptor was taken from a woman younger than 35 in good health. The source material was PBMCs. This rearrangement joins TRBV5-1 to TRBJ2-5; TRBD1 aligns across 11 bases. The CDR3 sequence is CASSNTGQGAMETQYF. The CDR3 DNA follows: TGCGCCAGCAGCAACACAGGACAGGGGGCAATGGAGACCCAGTACTTC.